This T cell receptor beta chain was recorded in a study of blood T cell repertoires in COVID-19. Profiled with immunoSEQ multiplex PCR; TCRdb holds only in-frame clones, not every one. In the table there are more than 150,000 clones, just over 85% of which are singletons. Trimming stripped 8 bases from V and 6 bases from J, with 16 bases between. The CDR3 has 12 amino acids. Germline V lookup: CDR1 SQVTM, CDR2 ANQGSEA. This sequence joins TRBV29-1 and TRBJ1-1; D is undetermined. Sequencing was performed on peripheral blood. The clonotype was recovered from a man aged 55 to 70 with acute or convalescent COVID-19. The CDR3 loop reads CSTSFLGAEAFF. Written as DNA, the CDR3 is TGCAGCACATCTTTTCTGGGCGCTGAAGCTTTCTTT. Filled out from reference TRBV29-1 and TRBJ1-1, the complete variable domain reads SAVISQKPSRDICQRGTSLTIQCQVDSQVTMMFWYRQQPGQSLTLIATANQGSEATYESGFVIDKFPISRPNLTFSTLTVSNMSPEDSSIYLCSTSFLGAEAFFGQGTRLTVV.